The 30 T cell receptor beta chains listed next were all sequenced from one sample in a study of CD8 T cells in ankylosing spondylitis. Each CDR3 protein gets one entry after TCRdb re-called the 5' RACE reads with MiXCR. The table includes some 120,000 distinct CDR3 sequences, roughly 13% detected once. Sequencing input: blood, either unsorted or a sorted T cell fraction (not recorded which). These receptors originate from a female donor with ankylosing spondylitis or in good health (not recorded which).

The table lists this clonotype with many counts. In DNA, the CDR3 is TGTGCCAGCATGGAGAGAGGAGTGAACACTGAAGCTTTCTTT. Amino acids: CASMERGVNTEAFF. The chain has TRBV3-1 and TRBJ1-1; no definite D call. CDR3 size: 14 residues. V gave up 7 bases and J gave up 0 bases, with 12 bases separating them. The germline gives CDR1 LGHDT, CDR2 YNNKEL (reference sequence).

This clonotype was found many times. The chain links TRBV7-2 to TRBJ2-3, with a possible D match to TRBD1 (5 bases). Germline CDR1 and CDR2: SGHTA and FQGNSA. The CDR3 is 14 amino acids. V lost 10 bases to trimming and J lost 1 base, with 15 bases between them. This CDR3 is CATKTASGTDTQYF. Here the CDR3 DNA reads TGTGCCACTAAGACAGCAAGTGGCACAGATACGCAGTATTTT.

V usage is TRBV20-1 and J usage is TRBJ1-1; D ambiguous. From germline, CDR1 is DFQATT and CDR2 SNEGSKA (reference sequence). There are 10 residues in the CDR3. V lost 4 bases, J lost 3 bases, and 3 bases lay in between. The CDR3 sequence: CSAKHTEAFF. CDR3 in DNA: TGCAGTGCTAAACACACTGAAGCTTTCTTT.

This clonotype has just a few counts. The chain combines TRBV7-2 with TRBJ2-2, with TRBD2 identical over 15 bases. The CDR3 covers 17 residues. Per the germline V gene, CDR1 is SGHTA and CDR2 is FQGNSA. Germline trimming cut 5 bases from V and 6 bases from J; bases unmatched to any gene: 7. The CDR3 here is CASSPGLAGGASGELFF. CDR3 coding DNA: TGTGCCAGCAGCCCCGGACTAGCGGGGGGGGCGTCCGGGGAGCTGTTTTTT.

The table lists this clonotype with many counts. This chain links TRBV6-1 with TRBJ2-7; 8 bases align to TRBD1. The CDR3 loop spans 14 amino acids. V trimming: 3 bases; J trimming: 3 bases; junction bases outside the gene matches: 4. Germline CDR1 and CDR2: MNHNS and SASEGT. CDR3 nucleotide sequence: TGTGCCAGCAGTGAGAGGACAGGGCTCTACGAGCAGTACTTC. Translated, it gives CASSERTGLYEQYF.

This clonotype was seen many times. The rearrangement joins TRBV12-3 or TRBV12-4 to TRBJ2-3, with D perhaps matching TRBD2 (5 bases). This CDR3 is built from 15 residues. Trimming removed 3 bases at V and 0 bases at J, with 10 bases between. The CDR3 reads CASSFSGSSTDTQYF. CDR3 sequence (DNA): TGTGCCAGCAGTTTCAGCGGATCTAGCACAGATACGCAGTATTTT.

Ten or more counts support this clonotype. The rearrangement links TRBV11-1 to TRBJ1-1, with 7 bases fitting TRBD1. From germline, CDR1 is SGHAT and CDR2 FQDESV (reference sequence). The CDR3 contains 15 residues. V gave up 1 base and J gave up 1 base; unmatched junction bases: 3. The CDR3 loop is CASSLETGRNTEAFF. The CDR3 DNA reads as TGTGCCAGCAGCTTAGAGACAGGGCGGAACACTGAAGCTTTCTTT.

This chain uses TRBV5-1 with TRBJ2-3; D may match TRBD1 or TRBD2 (5 bases each). This CDR3 contains 15 residues. The V gene lost 4 bases and the J gene lost 3 bases, with 15 bases spanning the gap. Germline assignment: CDR1 SGHRS and CDR2 YFSETQ. This CDR3 reads CASSQDGALTDTQYF. The CDR3 coding sequence is TGCGCCAGCAGCCAGGACGGGGCCCTAACAGATACGCAGTATTTT.

This clonotype has at least ten counts. This chain links TRBV5-1 with TRBJ2-7; D may be TRBD1 (5 bases). This CDR3 spans 16 amino acids. The germline gives CDR1 SGHRS, CDR2 YFSETQ. Trimming removed 2 bases from V and 0 bases from J, with 15 bases in between. The CDR3 here is CASSFGGAVSSYEQYF. The CDR3, as DNA: TGCGCCAGCAGCTTCGGTGGGGCGGTGAGCTCCTACGAGCAGTACTTC.

This clonotype appeared many times. The chain links TRBV10-2 to TRBJ2-7; D possibly corresponds to TRBD2 (5 bases). The germline V and J ends were trimmed by 4 bases and 2 bases, with 12 bases remaining between them. This CDR3 is built from 14 residues. Per germline, CDR1 WSHSY and CDR2 SAAADI. CDR3 nucleotides: TGCGCCAGCAGTGTACCGGGGATAGCCTACGAGCAGTACTTC. This gives the protein CASSVPGIAYEQYF.

This clonotype was observed at least ten times. The chain joins TRBV7-3 to TRBJ2-3, with 9 positions matching TRBD2. Germline-derived CDR1 and CDR2 are SGHTA and FQGTGA. J lost 4 bases, V lost 5 bases, and 7 bases had no gene match. This CDR3 contains 15 residues. This chain's CDR3 is CASSAGTSRSDTQYF. The CDR3 DNA reads as TGTGCCAGCAGCGCTGGGACTAGCCGCTCAGATACGCAGTATTTT.

J is TRBJ2-5 and V is TRBV20-1; no definite D call. The V end lost 1 base, the J end lost 7 bases, and 4 bases lay between the germline ends. The germline V gene has CDR1 DFQATT and CDR2 SNEGSKA (reference sequence). The CDR3 is 10 residues long. CDR3 bases: TGCAGTGCTAGAGTAGGGACCCAGTACTTC. Amino acids: CSARVGTQYF.

This clonotype was counted between two and nine times. This sequence joins TRBV28 and TRBJ2-3; D remains unclear. V was pared by 1 base and J by 4 bases, with 15 bases between. This CDR3 comprises 16 residues. Germline V gene data show CDR1 as MDHEN and CDR2 as SYDVKM. The CDR3 region is CASSLLAPPPADTQYF. The CDR3 coding sequence is TGTGCCAGCAGTTTATTGGCCCCTCCTCCGGCAGATACGCAGTATTTT.

This clonotype appeared many times. The chain is built from TRBV20-1 and TRBJ2-7; no reliable D call. This CDR3 contains 11 residues. V was trimmed by 5 bases and J by 2 bases, leaving 7 bases between them. The germline V gene encodes CDR1 DFQATT and CDR2 SNEGSKA (reference sequence). The DNA for the CDR3 is TGCAGTGCTCCCCGGACCTACGAGCAGTACTTC. This gives the protein CSAPRTYEQYF.

This clonotype was counted a few times. The gene calls are TRBV5-1 and TRBJ2-7; TRBD1 matches 9 bases. The CDR3 spans 14 residues. Trimming took 0 bases from V and 5 from J; bases not matched to a gene: 3. CDR1 is SGHRS, CDR2 YFSETQ, per germline. Here the CDR3 reads CASSLGTGANEQYF. DNA of the CDR3: TGCGCCAGCAGCTTGGGGACAGGGGCCAACGAGCAGTACTTC.

The sample holds a few counts of this clonotype. This chain connects TRBV7-2 to TRBJ2-2; 11 nucleotides agree with TRBD1. J was trimmed by 6 bases and V by 5 bases; bases with no gene match: 8. This CDR3 contains 16 residues. Germline V gene sequence: CDR1 SGHTA, CDR2 FQGNSA. This CDR3 is CASSPPDRGRSGELFF. The CDR3 nucleotides read TGTGCCAGCAGCCCACCGGACAGGGGGCGGTCCGGGGAGCTGTTTTTT.

There are a few counts of this clonotype. This chain connects TRBV7-3 to TRBJ2-3; D remains unclear. Germline V gene lookup returns CDR1 SGHTA and CDR2 FQGTGA. The CDR3 length is 14 residues. Trimming took 1 base from V and 2 from J, leaving 7 bases between them. The CDR3 region has the DNA TGTGCCAGCAGCTTAAGGCAGAACACAGATACGCAGTATTTT. Amino acid sequence: CASSLRQNTDTQYF.

This clonotype was found a few times. The rearrangement links TRBV20-1 to TRBJ1-2; D gene unclear. Trimming pared 1 base from V and 0 bases from J, leaving 6 bases between. The V gene's germline CDR1 is DFQATT and CDR2 SNEGSKA (reference sequence). The CDR3 length is 13 residues. The CDR3 coding sequence is TGCAGTGCTAGAGGTGTAGCTAACTATGGCTACACCTTC. This gives the protein CSARGVANYGYTF.

This clonotype was detected ten times or more. The chain employs TRBV7-8 and TRBJ1-3, with D unresolved. The germline V gene has CDR1 SGHVS and CDR2 FQNEAQ. Trimming pared 3 bases from V and 7 bases from J, leaving 19 bases between. The CDR3 sequence is 16 residues long. CDR3 in amino acids: CASSFTVRGVRNTIYF. The CDR3 DNA reads as TGTGCCAGCAGCTTTACCGTACGGGGAGTGCGGAACACCATATATTTT.

This clonotype was found many times. The rearrangement joins TRBV6-1 to TRBJ1-1, with D hard to call. The germline CDR1 and CDR2 sequences are MNHNS and SASEGT. This CDR3 is built from 12 residues. With 6 bases removed from V and 7 bases from J, the gap between germline ends came to 12 bases. CDR3 coding DNA: TGTGCCAGCAGCGCCGCCCACGGTGAAGCTTTCTTT. Its translation: CASSAAHGEAFF.

This clonotype has ten or more counts. The chain joins TRBV29-1 to TRBJ2-1; possible D gene TRBD2, 5 bases. The CDR3 is 12 amino acids. V lost 7 bases and J lost 1, with 8 bases in between. Per germline, CDR1 SQVTM and CDR2 ANQGSEA. Written as DNA, the CDR3 is TGCAGCGCAAGCGGATCCTACAATGAGCAGTTCTTC. This codes for CSASGSYNEQFF.

Many counts were recorded for this clonotype. The DNA of the CDR3 is TGTGCCACCGATTCGGGACAGCCCCAAGAGACCCAGTACTTC. Protein sequence: CATDSGQPQETQYF. This chain connects TRBV24-1 to TRBJ2-5, with 7 bases aligning to TRBD1. This CDR3 has 14 residues. Trimming at V came to 9 bases and at J to 1 base, leaving 7 bases not matched to a gene. CDR1 is KGHDR, CDR2 SFDVKD, per germline.

The chain employs TRBV11-2 and TRBJ2-7; D is perhaps TRBD2 (6 bases). The length of the CDR3 is 19 residues. V was clipped by 2 bases and J by 1 base, with 24 bases between them. Germline values: CDR1 SGHAT, CDR2 FQNNGV. The chain's CDR3 is CASSLIQLVLGTGSYEQYF. The CDR3 DNA reads as TGTGCCAGCAGCTTAATCCAGTTGGTCCTGGGGACTGGATCCTACGAGCAGTACTTC.

V gene TRBV3-1 combines with J gene TRBJ2-1; D perhaps matches TRBD2 (6 bases). V lost 1 base and J 14 bases, leaving 15 bases between the germline ends. The CDR3 sequence is 13 residues long. Germline loops: CDR1 LGHDT, CDR2 YNNKEL (reference sequence). CDR3 sequence (DNA): TGTGCCAGCAGCCAAGTTAAGCGGGCCGGCGAGTTCTTC. It specifies CASSQVKRAGEFF.

This clonotype was recorded at least ten times. Here the CDR3 DNA reads TGCGCCAGCAGCCACCAGGACACGAACACTGAAGCTTTCTTT. This encodes CASSHQDTNTEAFF. The chain has TRBV5-1 and TRBJ1-1, with D maybe TRBD1 (5 bases). Germline CDR1 is SGHRS and CDR2 is YFSETQ. The V and J ends lost 4 bases and 1 base respectively, with 11 bases between them. The length of the CDR3 is 14 residues.

This clonotype was observed many times. The rearrangement links TRBV20-1 to TRBJ1-5; 8 bases match TRBD1. CDR1 is DFQATT and CDR2 is SNEGSKA in the germline V gene (reference sequence). Trimming at V came to 2 bases and at J to 0 bases, leaving 6 bases not matched to a gene. The CDR3 length is 16 residues. The CDR3 region is CSARPGQAFSNQPQHF. CDR3 nucleotides: TGCAGTGCTAGACCGGGACAGGCCTTTAGCAATCAGCCCCAGCATTTT.

This sequence joins TRBV12-3 or TRBV12-4 and TRBJ2-5; 15 bases are a match to TRBD2. Unmatched junction bases numbered 7, after V lost 4 bases and J lost 7 bases. The CDR3 is made up of 16 amino acids. The CDR3 here is CASSSGTSGGSGTQYF. For the CDR3, the DNA is TGTGCCAGCAGTTCCGGGACTAGCGGGGGGTCTGGGACCCAGTACTTC.

The chain uses TRBV14 and TRBJ1-5; D is unresolved. Germline V CDR1 and CDR2: SGHDN, FVKESK. Between the trimmed V and J ends, which lost 4 bases and 3 bases, there was a span of 10 bases. This CDR3 is 14 amino acids long. For the CDR3, the DNA is TGTGCCAGCAGCCCAAGTGCCTCCAATCAGCCCCAGCATTTT. Its translation: CASSPSASNQPQHF.

This chain uses TRBV12-3 or TRBV12-4 with TRBJ2-7; 9 bases fit TRBD2. After removal of 6 bases from V and 2 bases from J, the junction contained 5 bases not matched to a gene. The CDR3 loop spans 14 amino acids. The chain's CDR3 is CASRGTSSAYEQYF. The CDR3 bases are TGTGCCAGCAGGGGGACTAGCAGCGCCTACGAGCAGTACTTC.

Points on this clonotype: A much bigger clone sits one base away, suggesting this may be a read error. CDR3 coding DNA: TGTGCCAGCAGCCGACAGGGGGCCCGAGTGTTAGACGAGCAGCACTTC. This codes for CASSRQGARVLDEQHF. This chain links TRBV9 with TRBJ2-7; the match to TRBD1 covers 10 bases. Germline values: CDR1 SGDLS, CDR2 YYNGEE. This CDR3 comprises 16 residues.